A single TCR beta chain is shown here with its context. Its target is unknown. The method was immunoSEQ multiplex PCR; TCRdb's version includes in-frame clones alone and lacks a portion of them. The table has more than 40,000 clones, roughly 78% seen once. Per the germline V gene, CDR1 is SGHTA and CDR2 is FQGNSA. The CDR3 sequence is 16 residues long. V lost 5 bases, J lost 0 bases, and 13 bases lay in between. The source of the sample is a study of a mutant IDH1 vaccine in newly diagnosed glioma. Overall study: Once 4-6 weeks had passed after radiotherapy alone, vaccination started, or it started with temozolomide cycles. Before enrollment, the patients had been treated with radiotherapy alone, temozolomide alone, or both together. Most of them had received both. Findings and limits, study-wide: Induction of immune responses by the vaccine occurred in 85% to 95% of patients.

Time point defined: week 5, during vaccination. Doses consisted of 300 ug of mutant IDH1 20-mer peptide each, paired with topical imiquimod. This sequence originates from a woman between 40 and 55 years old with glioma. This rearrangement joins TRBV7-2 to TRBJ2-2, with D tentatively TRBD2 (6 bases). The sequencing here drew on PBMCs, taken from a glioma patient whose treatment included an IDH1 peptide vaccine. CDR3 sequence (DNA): TGTGCCAGCAGCCCGATGGGAGGCGCGAACACCGGGGAGCTGTTTTTT. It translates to CASSPMGGANTGELFF.